This entry lists 14 T cell receptor beta chains sequenced from one sample in a study of T cells in tuberculosis. The repertoire was sequenced with immunoSEQ multiplex PCR; TCRdb's copy has only in-frame clones and lacks some. This sample has roughly 34,000 clones, with around 92% found just once. Source material: PBMCs. All receptors derive from a donor between 10 and 35 years old with latent tuberculosis or without tuberculosis infection. Some clones in this sample may be carry-over from other donors' samples.

The chain recombines TRBV5-1 with TRBJ2-2; a weak D match, TRBD2 (6 bases). Trimming stripped 3 bases from V and 7 bases from J, with 10 bases between. The CDR3 is 13 amino acids. In germline, CDR1 is SGHRS, CDR2 YFSETQ. In DNA, the CDR3 is TGCGCCAGCAGCTGGAGGGGTGGCGGGGAGCTGTTTTTT. Protein: CASSWRGGGELFF.

This chain connects TRBV5-4 to TRBJ2-7; TRBD2 agrees at 8 bases. The CDR3 runs 13 residues. Germline CDR1 reads SGHNT; CDR2 reads YYREEE (reference sequence). With V trimmed by 2 bases and J by 2 bases, 0 bases remained unmatched. The CDR3 coding sequence is TGTGCCAGCAGCTTCGGGGGGGCCTACGAGCAGTACTTC. Encoded protein: CASSFGGAYEQYF. Looking up the rest from reference TRBV5-4 and TRBJ2-7 gives the full variable domain: ETGVTQSPTHLIKTRGQQVTLRCSSQSGHNTVSWYQQALGQGPQFIFQYYREEENGRGNFPPRFSGLQFPNYSSELNVNALELDDSALYLCASSFGGAYEQYFGPGTRLTVT.

This clone has a handful of counts. This chain connects TRBV7-9 to TRBJ1-2, with D unresolved. The CDR3 consists of 14 residues. Germline CDR1 SEHNR, CDR2 FQNEAQ (reference sequence). V dropped 5 bases and J dropped 2 bases, with 12 bases sitting between them. CDR3 protein: CASSVSAVNYGYTF. The CDR3 region has the DNA TGTGCCAGCAGCGTTAGCGCAGTGAACTATGGCTACACCTTC.

The chain joins TRBV6-5 to TRBJ2-7; TRBD1 matches at 9 bases. The germline gives CDR1 MNHEY, CDR2 SVGAGI. This CDR3 has 14 amino acids. The trim removed 4 bases at V and 2 bases at J, leaving 3 bases unmatched. The CDR3 protein is CASSWGQGAYEQYF. CDR3 DNA sequence: TGTGCCAGCAGTTGGGGACAGGGAGCCTACGAGCAGTACTTC.

The chain is built from TRBV28 and TRBJ2-2; TRBD1 agrees at 8 bases. CDR3 size: 15 residues. Germline CDR1 is MDHEN and CDR2 is SYDVKM. The V gene end was trimmed by 3 bases and the J gene end by 3 bases; junction bases not matched to a gene: 3. CDR3 bases: TGTGCCAGCAGTTTTTTGGACAGGGACACCGGGGAGCTGTTTTTT. As protein: CASSFLDRDTGELFF.

The CDR3 coding sequence is TGTGCCAGCAGCCAGTTAGGGGTAGAGCAGTACTTC. Its translation is CASSQLGVEQYF. The V and J genes are TRBV27 and TRBJ2-7, with a tentative D call TRBD1 (5 bases). The V gene's germline CDR1 is MNHEY and CDR2 SMNVEV (reference sequence). The CDR3 spans 12 residues. With 6 bases removed from V and 7 bases from J, the gap between germline ends came to 13 bases.

V and J are TRBV20-1 and TRBJ1-5; the D gene is possibly TRBD1 (5 bases). Trimming shortened V by 8 bases and J by 4 bases, and 6 bases separated the two germline ends. The CDR3 is 10 amino acids. Germline lookup yields CDR1 DFQATT and CDR2 SNEGSKA (reference sequence). The CDR3 nucleotides are TGCAGTCCAGGGAATCAGCCCCAGCATTTT. Translated: CSPGNQPQHF.

The rearrangement links TRBV5-4 to TRBJ1-2; D call uncertain. V was trimmed by 5 bases and J by 8 bases, leaving 16 bases between them. This CDR3 is built from 13 residues. Germline V CDR1 and CDR2: SGHNT, YYREEE (reference sequence). CDR3 DNA: TGTGCCAGCAGTAAATGGGAGATAGAAGGCTACACCTTC. Protein: CASSKWEIEGYTF.

The chain is built from TRBV25-1 and TRBJ1-2; the D is unclear. The CDR3 consists of 15 residues. Trimming stripped 1 base from V and 3 bases from J, with 12 bases between. Germline lookup yields CDR1 MGHDK and CDR2 SYGVNS. CDR3 DNA sequence: TGTGCCAGCAGTGAATCCGGTGGAGGCTACTATGGCTACACCTTC. Translated: CASSESGGGYYGYTF.

The chain has TRBV13 and TRBJ1-1; 7 nucleotides agree with TRBD1. V shed 5 bases and J 1 base; nucleotides not matched to a gene: 10. This CDR3 has 16 amino acids. The germline CDR1 and CDR2 sequences are PRHDT and FYEKMQ (reference sequence). The CDR3 region is CASSLTPTGRNTEAFF. CDR3 nucleotide sequence: TGTGCCAGCAGCCTAACCCCGACAGGGAGGAACACTGAAGCTTTCTTT.

The chain employs TRBV5-1 and TRBJ2-3; TRBD2 might be the D (6 bases). V was pared by 4 bases and J by 0 bases, with 12 bases between. This CDR3 has 15 residues. The germline V gene has CDR1 SGHRS and CDR2 YFSETQ. The CDR3 reads CASSNPGTSTDTQYF. In nucleotides, the CDR3 is TGCGCCAGCAGCAATCCCGGGACTAGCACAGATACGCAGTATTTT.

In this sample, this clone turned up a few times. This chain connects TRBV30 to TRBJ2-5; D perhaps matches TRBD2 (5 bases). V lost 6 bases to trimming and J lost 5 bases, with 13 bases between them. The germline V gene encodes CDR1 GTSNPN and CDR2 SVGIG (reference sequence). The CDR3 length is 12 residues. CDR3 DNA sequence: TGTGCCTGCCAACGGGGAAGGGAGACCCAGTACTTC. Amino acid sequence: CACQRGRETQYF.

The V and J genes are TRBV9 and TRBJ2-1, with 10 positions matching TRBD2. Germline CDR1 reads SGDLS; CDR2 reads YYNGEE. The V gene end was trimmed by 5 bases and the J gene end by 7 bases; junction bases not matched to a gene: 6. This CDR3 has 14 residues. The CDR3 DNA reads TGTGCCAGCAGTGCTAGCGGGAGTAGGAATGAGCAGTTCTTC. Encoded protein: CASSASGSRNEQFF.

This chain joins TRBV5-6 and TRBJ1-1; 7 bases match TRBD1. The V and J ends lost 4 bases and 3 bases, in that order; junction bases with no gene match: 6. The CDR3 contains 14 residues. Germline V gives CDR1 SGHDT, CDR2 YYEEEE. CDR3 nucleotides: TGTGCCAGCAGCCAGGGACAGTTCTACACTGAAGCTTTCTTT. Its protein product is CASSQGQFYTEAFF.